The clone carrying this T cell receptor beta chain occurred a few times. Its antigen remains unknown. TCR beta CDR3 regions were amplified from RNA. First-round RT-PCR of the TCR CDR3 relied on the HTBI primer set. TCRdb fed the multiplex PCR reads into MiXCR, producing one record per CDR3 protein. The table shows roughly 560,000 distinct CDR3 sequences, with roughly 15% occurring only once. The sample belongs to a study of T cells in Graves' hyperthyroidism and ophthalmopathy. Study findings and constraints: Among clonotypes expanded in thyroid above 0.001, most were also found in blood.

V shed 8 bases, J shed 7 bases, and the junction held 20 bases outside the gene matches. The CDR3 sequence is 17 residues long. Germline CDR1 MNHEY, CDR2 SVGEGT. Sequenced material: blood. This clonotype originated in a woman aged 40-49 years with Graves' ophthalmopathy. The gene calls are TRBV6-2 or TRBV6-3 and TRBJ2-3; TRBD2 agrees at 8 bases. The CDR3 loop reads CASFLPPERERRNTQYF. The CDR3 bases are TGTGCCAGCTTTCTTCCCCCGGAGCGGGAGCGTCGCAATACGCAGTATTTT.